This TCR beta chain was found in a study of T cells in Graves' hyperthyroidism and ophthalmopathy. Study-level findings and limits: Most clonotypes expanded in the thyroid (above 0.001) were also present in blood.

Graves' hyperthyroidism was deemed stable absent ophthalmopathy progression within 18 months. Patients having uncontrolled infection, another autoimmune disease, pregnancy or lactation were not included. Together with thyroid ultrasound, orbital computed tomography, serum thyroxine and TRAb, clinical symptoms were used for diagnoses. Amplification of TCR beta CDR3 regions used RNA as the template. The HTBI primer set drove a first-round RT-PCR of the TCR CDR3. Each CDR3 protein gets one entry after TCRdb re-called the multiplex PCR reads with MiXCR. The table lists 530,000 or so distinct CDR3 sequences, around 42% of them singletons. CDR3 size: 14 residues. With 5 bases clipped from V and 6 bases from J, the junction kept 4 bases outside the gene matches. In germline, CDR1 is LNHNV, CDR2 YYDKDF (reference sequence). This clonotype was recorded at least ten times. Antigen unknown.

Sequencing was carried out using peripheral blood or thyroid tissue (not recorded which). This sequence was found in a woman aged 18 to 35 with Graves' hyperthyroidism. The chain uses TRBV15 and TRBJ2-7, with 13 nucleotides matching TRBD2. CDR3 sequence (DNA): TGTGCCACCAGCTCCGGGACTAGCGGGACCGAGCAGTACTTC. It codes for CATSSGTSGTEQYF. Looking up the rest from reference TRBV15 and TRBJ2-7 gives the full variable domain: DAMVIQNPRYQVTQFGKPVTLSCSQTLNHNVMYWYQQKSSQAPKLLFHYYDKDFNNEADTPDNFQSRRPNTSFCFLDIRSPGLGDTAMYLCATSSGTSGTEQYFGPGTRLTVT.